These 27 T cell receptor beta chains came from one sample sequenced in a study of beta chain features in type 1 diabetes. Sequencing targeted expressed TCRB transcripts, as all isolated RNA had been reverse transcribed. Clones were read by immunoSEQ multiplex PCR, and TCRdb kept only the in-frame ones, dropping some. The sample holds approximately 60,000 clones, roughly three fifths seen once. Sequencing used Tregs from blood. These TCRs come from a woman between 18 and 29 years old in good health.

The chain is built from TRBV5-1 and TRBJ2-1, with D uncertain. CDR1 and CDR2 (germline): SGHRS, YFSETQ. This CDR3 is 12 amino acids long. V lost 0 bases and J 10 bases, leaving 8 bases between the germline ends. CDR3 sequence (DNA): TGCGCCAGCAGCTTGGCCCCCCTGGAGCAGTTCTTC. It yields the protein CASSLAPLEQFF.

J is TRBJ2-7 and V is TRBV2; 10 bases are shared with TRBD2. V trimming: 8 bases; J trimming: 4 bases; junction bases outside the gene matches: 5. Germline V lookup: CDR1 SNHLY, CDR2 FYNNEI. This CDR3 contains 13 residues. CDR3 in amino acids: CASCLAGAYEQYF. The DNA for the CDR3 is TGTGCCAGCTGCCTAGCGGGAGCGTACGAGCAGTACTTC.

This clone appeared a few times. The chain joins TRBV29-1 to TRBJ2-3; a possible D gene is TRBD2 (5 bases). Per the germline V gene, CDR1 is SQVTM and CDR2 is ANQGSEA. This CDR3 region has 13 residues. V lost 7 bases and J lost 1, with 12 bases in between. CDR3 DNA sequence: TGCAGCGGCCTTCATAGCGGCACAGATACGCAGTATTTT. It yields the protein CSGLHSGTDTQYF.

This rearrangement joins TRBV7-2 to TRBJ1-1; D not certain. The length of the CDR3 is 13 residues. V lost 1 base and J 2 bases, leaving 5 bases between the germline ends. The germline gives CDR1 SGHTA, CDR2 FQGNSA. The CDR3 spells CASSLEANTEAFF. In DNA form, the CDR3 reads TGTGCCAGCAGCTTAGAAGCTAACACTGAAGCTTTCTTT.

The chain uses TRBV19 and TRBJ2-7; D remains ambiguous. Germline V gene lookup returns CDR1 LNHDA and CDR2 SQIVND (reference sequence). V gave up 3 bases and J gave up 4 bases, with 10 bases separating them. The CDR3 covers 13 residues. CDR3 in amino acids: CASSMSRRYEQYF. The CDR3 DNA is TGTGCCAGTAGTATGTCAAGGCGGTACGAGCAGTACTTC. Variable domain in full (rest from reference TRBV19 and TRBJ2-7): DGGITQSPKYLFRKEGQNVTLSCEQNLNHDAMYWYRQDPGQGLRLIYYSQIVNDFQKGDIAEGYSVSREKKESFPLTVTSAQKNPTAFYLCASSMSRRYEQYFGPGTRLTVT.

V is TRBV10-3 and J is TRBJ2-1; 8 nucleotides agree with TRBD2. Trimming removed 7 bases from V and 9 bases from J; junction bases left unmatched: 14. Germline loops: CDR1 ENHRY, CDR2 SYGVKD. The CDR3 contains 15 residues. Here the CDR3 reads CAITPTSVEGGEQFF. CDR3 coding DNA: TGTGCCATCACCCCGACTAGCGTCGAAGGTGGTGAGCAGTTCTTC.

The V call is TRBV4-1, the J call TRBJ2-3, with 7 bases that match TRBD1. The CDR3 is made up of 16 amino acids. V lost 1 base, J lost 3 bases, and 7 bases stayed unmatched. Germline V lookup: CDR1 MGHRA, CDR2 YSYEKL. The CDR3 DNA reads TGCGCCAGCAGCCAAGTTCGTAGGGGGCGGACAGATACGCAGTATTTT. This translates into CASSQVRRGRTDTQYF.

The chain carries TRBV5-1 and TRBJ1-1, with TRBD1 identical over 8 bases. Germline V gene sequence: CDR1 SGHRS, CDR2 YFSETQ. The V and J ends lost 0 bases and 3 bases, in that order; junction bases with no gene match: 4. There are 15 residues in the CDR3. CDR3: CASSLGTGWDTEAFF. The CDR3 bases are TGCGCCAGCAGCTTGGGGACAGGGTGGGACACTGAAGCTTTCTTT.

The CDR3 nucleotides read TGCGCCAGCAGCTTGGGGTTCGGTAATGAAAAACTGTTTTTT. This gives the protein CASSLGFGNEKLFF. The gene calls are TRBV5-1 and TRBJ1-4; no reliable D call. V was pared by 0 bases and J by 4 bases, with 7 bases between. Germline V CDR1 and CDR2: SGHRS, YFSETQ. The CDR3 spans 14 residues.

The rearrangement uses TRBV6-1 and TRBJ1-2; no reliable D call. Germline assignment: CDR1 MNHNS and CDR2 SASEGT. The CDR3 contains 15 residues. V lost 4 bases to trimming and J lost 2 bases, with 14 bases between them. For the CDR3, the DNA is TGTGCCAGCAGTGCAGTGCAGGCAGAAAACTATGGCTACACCTTC. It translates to CASSAVQAENYGYTF.

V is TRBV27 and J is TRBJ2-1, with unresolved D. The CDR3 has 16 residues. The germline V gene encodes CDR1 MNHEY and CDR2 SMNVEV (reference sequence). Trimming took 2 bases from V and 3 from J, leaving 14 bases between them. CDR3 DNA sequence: TGTGCCAGCAGTTTAGGTAGGAGCCGACTCTACAATGAGCAGTTCTTC. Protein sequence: CASSLGRSRLYNEQFF.

The CDR3 sequence: CASSPPTRGAFF. The CDR3 region has the DNA TGTGCCAGCAGTCCACCCACCAGGGGTGCTTTCTTT. The rearrangement uses TRBV28 and TRBJ1-1, with D tentatively TRBD1 (6 bases). V shed 5 bases and J shed 11 bases, with 15 bases lying between them. Germline CDR1 and CDR2: MDHEN and SYDVKM. CDR3 length: 12 residues. Together with reference TRBV28 and TRBJ1-1, the CDR3 gives the full variable domain: DVKVTQSSRYLVKRTGEKVFLECVQDMDHENMFWYRQDPGLGLRLIYFSYDVKMKEKGDIPEGYSVSREKKERFSLILESASTNQTSMYLCASSPPTRGAFFGQGTRLTVV.

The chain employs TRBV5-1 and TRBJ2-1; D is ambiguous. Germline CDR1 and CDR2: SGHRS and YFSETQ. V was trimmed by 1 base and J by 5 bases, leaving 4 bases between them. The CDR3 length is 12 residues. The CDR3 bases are TGCGCCAGCAGCTTGACAGACAATGAGCAGTTCTTC. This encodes CASSLTDNEQFF.

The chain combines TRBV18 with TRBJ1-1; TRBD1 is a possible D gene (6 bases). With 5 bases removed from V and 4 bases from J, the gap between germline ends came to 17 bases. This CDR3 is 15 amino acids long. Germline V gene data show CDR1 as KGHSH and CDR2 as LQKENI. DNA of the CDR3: TGTGCCAGCTCAACTCGGGGGGCGGGAGGCACTGAAGCTTTCTTT. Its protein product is CASSTRGAGGTEAFF.

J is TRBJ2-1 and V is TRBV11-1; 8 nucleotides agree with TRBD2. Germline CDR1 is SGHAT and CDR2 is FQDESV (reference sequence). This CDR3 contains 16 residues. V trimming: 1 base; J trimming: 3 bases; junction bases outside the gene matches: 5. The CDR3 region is CASSLVSSGLYNEQFF. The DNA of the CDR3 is TGTGCCAGCAGCTTAGTGTCTAGCGGGCTCTACAATGAGCAGTTCTTC.

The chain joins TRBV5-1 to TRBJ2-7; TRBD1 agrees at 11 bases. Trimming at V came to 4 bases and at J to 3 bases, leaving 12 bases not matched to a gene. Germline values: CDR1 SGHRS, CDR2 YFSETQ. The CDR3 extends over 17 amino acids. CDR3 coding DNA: TGCGCCAGCAGCCCTCGGACAGGGGGCGCATATAGCTACGAGCAGTACTTC. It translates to CASSPRTGGAYSYEQYF.

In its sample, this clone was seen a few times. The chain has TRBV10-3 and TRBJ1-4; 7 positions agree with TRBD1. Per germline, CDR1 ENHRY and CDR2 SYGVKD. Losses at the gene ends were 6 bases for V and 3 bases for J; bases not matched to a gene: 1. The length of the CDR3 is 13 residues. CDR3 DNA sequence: TGTGCCATCAGGGACAGGTCTAATGAAAAACTGTTTTTT. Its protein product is CAIRDRSNEKLFF.

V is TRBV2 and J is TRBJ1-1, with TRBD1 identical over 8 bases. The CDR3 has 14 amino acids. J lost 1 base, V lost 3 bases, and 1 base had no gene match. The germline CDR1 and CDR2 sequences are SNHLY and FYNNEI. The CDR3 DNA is TGTGCCAGCAGTGATCAGGGGGCGAACACTGAAGCTTTCTTT. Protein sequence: CASSDQGANTEAFF.

In DNA form, the CDR3 reads TGTGCCAGCAGCTCTCAACAGGGGGTAGAGACCCAGTACTTC. This translates into CASSSQQGVETQYF. The chain recombines TRBV7-3 with TRBJ2-5, with 8 bases lining up with TRBD1. The CDR3 loop spans 14 amino acids. V gave up 4 bases and J gave up 4 bases; unmatched junction bases: 5. CDR1 is SGHTA and CDR2 is FQGTGA in the germline V gene.

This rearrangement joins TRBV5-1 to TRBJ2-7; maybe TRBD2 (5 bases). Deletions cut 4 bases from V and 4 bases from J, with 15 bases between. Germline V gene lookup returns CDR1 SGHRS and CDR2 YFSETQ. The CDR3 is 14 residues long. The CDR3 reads CASSPLGAVYEQYF. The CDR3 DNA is TGCGCCAGCAGCCCCCTCGGAGCGGTATACGAGCAGTACTTC.

The CDR3 sequence: CASSYRTSGSETQYF. CDR3 in DNA: TGTGCCAGCAGTTACCGCACTAGCGGGAGTGAGACCCAGTACTTC. The rearrangement uses TRBV6-6 and TRBJ2-5; 11 bases line up with TRBD2. V lost 2 bases, J lost 5 bases, and 4 bases stayed unmatched. Germline values: CDR1 MNHNY, CDR2 SVGAGI (reference sequence). This CDR3 contains 15 residues.

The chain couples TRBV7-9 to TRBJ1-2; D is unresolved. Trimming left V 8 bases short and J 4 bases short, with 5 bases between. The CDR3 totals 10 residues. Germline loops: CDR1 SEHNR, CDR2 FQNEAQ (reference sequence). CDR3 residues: CASLLYGYTF. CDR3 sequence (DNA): TGTGCCAGCCTCCTCTATGGCTACACCTTC.

In DNA, the CDR3 is TGTGCCAGCCGGGACAGGGGAGATCAGCCCCAGCATTTT. Translating it yields CASRDRGDQPQHF. The chain has TRBV27 and TRBJ1-5; 10 bases are shared with TRBD1. CDR3 length: 13 residues. CDR1 and CDR2 from the germline V gene are MNHEY and SMNVEV (reference sequence). The junction had 3 bases not matched to a gene; V was cut back by 8 bases and J by 5 bases.

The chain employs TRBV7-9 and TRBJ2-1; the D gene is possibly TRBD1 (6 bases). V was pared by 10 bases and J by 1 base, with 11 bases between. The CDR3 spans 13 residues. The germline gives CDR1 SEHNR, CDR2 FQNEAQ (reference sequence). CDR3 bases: TGTGCCACCAAAGACAGGTCCTACAATGAGCAGTTCTTC. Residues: CATKDRSYNEQFF.

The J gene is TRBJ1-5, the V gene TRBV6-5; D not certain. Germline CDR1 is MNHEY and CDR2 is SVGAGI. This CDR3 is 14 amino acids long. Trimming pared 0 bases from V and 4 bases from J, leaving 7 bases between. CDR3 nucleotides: TGTGCCAGCAGTTACTCGGCAAAGAATCAGCCCCAGCATTTT. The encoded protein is CASSYSAKNQPQHF.

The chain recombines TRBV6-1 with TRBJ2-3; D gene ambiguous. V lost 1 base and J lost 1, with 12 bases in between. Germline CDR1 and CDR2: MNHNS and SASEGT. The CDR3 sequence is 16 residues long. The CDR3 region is CASSEGGFPRTDTQYF. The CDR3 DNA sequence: TGTGCCAGCAGTGAAGGAGGCTTTCCACGCACAGATACGCAGTATTTT.

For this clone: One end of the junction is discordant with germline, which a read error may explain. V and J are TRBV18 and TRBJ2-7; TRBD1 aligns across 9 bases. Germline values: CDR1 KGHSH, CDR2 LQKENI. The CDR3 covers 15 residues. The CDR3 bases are TGTGCCAGTTCACGGAACCGGGACAGGGACCACGAGCAGTACTTC. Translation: CASSRNRDRDHEQYF. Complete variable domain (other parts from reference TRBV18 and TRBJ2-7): NAGVMQNPRHLVRRRGQEARLRCSPMKGHSHVYWYRQLPEEGLKFMVYLQKENIIDESGMPKERFSAEFPKEGPSILRIQQVVRGDSAAYFCASSRNRDRDHEQYFGPGTRLTVT.